These 4 T cell receptor beta chains share one sample of origin, sequenced in a study of OX40 agonist ivuxolimab in advanced cancers. Repertoires were generated with immunoSEQ multiplex PCR, while TCRdb's copy carries only in-frame clones and drops some. The sample holds about 36,000 clones, more than 80% seen once. The sequences come from CD4+ or CD8+ T cells sorted from blood, collected in a trial of the OX40 agonist ivuxolimab. Receptors were obtained from an adult with an advanced solid tumor such as melanoma, head and neck, liver or kidney cancer.

This chain links TRBV28 with TRBJ2-1, with D possibly TRBD2 on 6 matching bases. CDR1 is MDHEN and CDR2 is SYDVKM in the germline V gene. The length of the CDR3 is 13 residues. Trimming removed 10 bases at V and 4 bases at J, with 14 bases between. The CDR3 protein is CATERAQYNEQFF. The CDR3 DNA is TGTGCCACTGAGCGGGCGCAGTACAATGAGCAGTTCTTC.

This clone is labeled as medium-sized. The rearrangement uses TRBV6-4 and TRBJ1-2, with TRBD1 identical over 7 bases. CDR1 MRHNA and CDR2 SNTAGT come from the germline V gene. Trimming at V came to 0 bases and at J to 4 bases, leaving 5 bases not matched to a gene. This CDR3 has 15 amino acids. This CDR3 reads CASSDSGGNSYGYTF. Written as DNA, the CDR3 is TGTGCCAGCAGTGACTCAGGGGGCAATAGCTATGGCTACACCTTC.

This sequence joins TRBV27 and TRBJ2-2, with D perhaps matching TRBD2 (7 bases). Germline CDR1 reads MNHEY; CDR2 reads SMNVEV (reference sequence). V gave up 3 bases and J gave up 8 bases, with 22 bases separating them. This CDR3 is 17 amino acids long. The CDR3 reads CASSFVSGGIAAGELFF. Written as DNA, the CDR3 is TGTGCCAGCAGTTTTGTATCGGGGGGCATAGCGGCAGGGGAGCTGTTTTTT.

This rearrangement joins TRBV25-1 to TRBJ2-5, with D perhaps TRBD1 (5 bases). The assigned J gene may be wrong: the sequence end matches TRBJ2-7 better. The CDR3 contains 15 residues. Germline CDR1 MGHDK, CDR2 SYGVNS. The CDR3 nucleotides read TGTGCCAGCAGTCTGGGCAGGGAAGGGGACTACGAGCAGTACTTC. It encodes CASSLGREGDYEQYF.